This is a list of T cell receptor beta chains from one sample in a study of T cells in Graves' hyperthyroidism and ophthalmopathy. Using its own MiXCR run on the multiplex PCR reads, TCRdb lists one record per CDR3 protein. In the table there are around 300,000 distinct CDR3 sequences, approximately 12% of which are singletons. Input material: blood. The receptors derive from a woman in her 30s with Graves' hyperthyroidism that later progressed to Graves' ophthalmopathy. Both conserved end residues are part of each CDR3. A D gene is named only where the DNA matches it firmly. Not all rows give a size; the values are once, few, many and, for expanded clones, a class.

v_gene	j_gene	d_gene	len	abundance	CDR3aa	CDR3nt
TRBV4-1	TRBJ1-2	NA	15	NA	CASSQEPRGSDGYTF	TGCGCCAGCAGCCAAGAGCCTCGGGGAAGCGATGGCTACACCTTC
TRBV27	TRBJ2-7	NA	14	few	CASRTGVPNYEQYF	TGTGCCAGCAGAACAGGAGTCCCCAACTACGAGCAGTACTTC
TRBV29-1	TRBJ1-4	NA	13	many	CSAQRGSNEKLFF	TGCAGCGCCCAAAGGGGATCTAATGAAAAACTGTTTTTT
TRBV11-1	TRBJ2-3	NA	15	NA	CASSLAGVISDTQYF	TGTGCCAGCAGCTTAGCGGGAGTGATCTCAGATACGCAGTATTTT
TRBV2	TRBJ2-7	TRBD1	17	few	CASSEGQGTQHSREQYF	TGTGCCAGCAGTGAAGGACAGGGGACACAACACTCGAGGGAGCAGTACTTC
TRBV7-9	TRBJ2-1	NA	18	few	CASSLGGPLAGLGNEQFF	TGTGCCAGCAGCTTGGGGGGGCCACTAGCCGGGTTAGGGAATGAGCAGTTCTTC
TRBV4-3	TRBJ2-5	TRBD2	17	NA	CASSQEGSGRNQETQYF	TGCGCCAGCAGCCAAGAGGGGAGCGGGAGAAACCAAGAGACCCAGTACTTC
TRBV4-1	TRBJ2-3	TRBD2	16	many	CASSLGLAGVKDTQYF	TGCGCCAGCAGCCTGGGACTAGCGGGAGTAAAAGATACGCAGTATTTT
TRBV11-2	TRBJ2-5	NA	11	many	CASSIQETQYF	TGTGCCAGCAGCATACAAGAGACCCAGTACTTC
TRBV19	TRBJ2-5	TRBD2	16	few	CASSPRTSGRQETQYF	TGTGCCAGTAGTCCCCGGACTAGCGGGAGGCAAGAGACCCAGTACTTC
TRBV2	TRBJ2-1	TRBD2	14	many	CASRSTSWINEQFF	TGTGCCAGCAGATCGACTAGCTGGATCAATGAGCAGTTCTTC
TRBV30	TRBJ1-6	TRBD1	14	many	CAWSQGGSNSPLHF	TGTGCCTGGAGTCAGGGGGGCTCAAATTCACCCCTCCACTTT
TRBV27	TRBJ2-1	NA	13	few	CASCPVGVNEQFF	TGTGCCAGCTGTCCGGTGGGGGTCAATGAGCAGTTCTTC
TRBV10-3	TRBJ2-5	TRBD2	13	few	CAISITSGESQYF	TGTGCCATCAGTATAACTAGCGGGGAGTCCCAGTACTTC
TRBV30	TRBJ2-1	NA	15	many	CAWSVLAVTYNEQFF	TGTGCCTGGAGTGTACTAGCTGTAACCTACAATGAGCAGTTCTTC
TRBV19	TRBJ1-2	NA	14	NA	CAGSNRQELYGYTF	TGTGCCGGTAGTAACCGACAGGAGCTCTATGGCTACACCTTC
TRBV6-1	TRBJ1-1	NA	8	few	CASSEAFF	TGTGCCAGCAGTGAAGCTTTCTTT
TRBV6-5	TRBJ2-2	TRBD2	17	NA	CASSYSGLAGETGELFF	TGTGCCAGCAGTTACTCCGGACTAGCGGGAGAGACCGGGGAGCTGTTTTTT
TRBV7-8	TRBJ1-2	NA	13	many	CASSEGAWYGYTF	TGTGCCAGCAGCGAAGGGGCTTGGTATGGCTACACCTTC
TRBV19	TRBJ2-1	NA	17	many	CASSIEGVTSSYNEQFF	TGTGCCAGTAGTATAGAAGGGGTGACCAGCTCCTACAATGAGCAGTTCTTC
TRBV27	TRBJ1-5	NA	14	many	CASSLASDNQPQHF	TGTGCCAGCAGTTTAGCCTCAGACAATCAGCCCCAGCATTTT
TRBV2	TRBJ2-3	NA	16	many	CASTLSGYPSTDTQYF	TGTGCCAGCACTCTGAGCGGATACCCTAGCACAGATACGCAGTATTTT
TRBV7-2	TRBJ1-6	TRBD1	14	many	CASSLGQGTSPLHF	TGTGCCAGCAGCTTAGGACAGGGGACTTCACCCCTCCACTTT
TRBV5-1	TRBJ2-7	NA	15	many	CASSLDGGASYEQYF	TGCGCCAGCAGCTTGGACGGGGGCGCGTCCTACGAGCAGTACTTC
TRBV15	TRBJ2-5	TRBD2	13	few	CATSGGGEETQYF	TGTGCCACCAGCGGGGGGGGGGAAGAGACCCAGTACTTC
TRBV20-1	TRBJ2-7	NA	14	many	CSAGGGVSFYEQYF	TGCAGTGCTGGAGGAGGGGTCTCGTTCTACGAGCAGTACTTC
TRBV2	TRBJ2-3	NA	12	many	CASTLRGDTQYF	TGTGCCAGCACCCTGAGAGGGGATACGCAGTATTTT
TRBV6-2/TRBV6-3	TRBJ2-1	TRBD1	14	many	CASSWTGANNEQFF	TGTGCCAGCAGCTGGACAGGGGCGAACAATGAGCAGTTCTTC
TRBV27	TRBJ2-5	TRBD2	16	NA	CASSLSPGRSQETQYF	TGTGCCAGCAGTTTATCGCCCGGGAGGAGCCAAGAGACCCAGTACTTC
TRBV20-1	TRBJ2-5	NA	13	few	CSAIPVVLETQYF	TGCAGTGCTATTCCCGTCGTCCTGGAGACCCAGTACTTC
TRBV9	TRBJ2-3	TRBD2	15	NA	CASSDRDYLPDTQYF	TGTGCCAGCAGCGACCGGGACTACCTTCCAGATACGCAGTATTTT
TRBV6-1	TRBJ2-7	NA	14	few	CASSNQRAAYEQYF	TGTGCCAGCAGTAATCAGCGGGCGGCCTACGAGCAGTACTTC
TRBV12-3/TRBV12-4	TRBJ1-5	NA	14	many	CASSLRGSKQPQHF	TGTGCCAGCAGTTTACGGGGGTCCAAACAGCCCCAGCATTTT
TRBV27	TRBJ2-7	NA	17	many	CASSNTTWGFMAYEQYF	TGTGCCAGCAGTAACACCACCTGGGGCTTTATGGCCTACGAGCAGTACTTC
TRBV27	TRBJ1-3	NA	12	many	CASGLNGNTIYF	TGTGCCAGCGGCCTTAATGGAAACACCATATATTTT
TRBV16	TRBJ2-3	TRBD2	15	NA	CASSQSLADTDTQYF	TGTGCCAGCAGCCAGTCACTAGCGGACACAGATACGCAGTATTTT
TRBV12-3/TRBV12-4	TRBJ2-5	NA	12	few	CASSLGVLGQYF	TGTGCCAGCAGTTTGGGCGTCCTAGGCCAGTACTTC
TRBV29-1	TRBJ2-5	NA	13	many	CSVQQGVRETQYF	TGCAGCGTCCAACAGGGCGTGCGGGAGACCCAGTACTTC
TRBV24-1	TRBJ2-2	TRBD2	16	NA	CATSDSSGRNTGELFF	TGTGCCACCAGTGACTCTAGCGGGAGGAACACCGGGGAGCTGTTTTTT
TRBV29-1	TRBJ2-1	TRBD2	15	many	CSVALGGRDYNEQFF	TGCAGCGTTGCATTGGGCGGGAGGGACTACAATGAGCAGTTCTTC